A single sample gave rise to the 7 T cell receptor beta chains below, sequenced in a study of response to subunit inactivated influenza vaccine. MiXCR, run by TCRdb on the RT-PCR reads, gives a single entry per CDR3 protein. The sample lists fewer than 700,000 distinct CDR3 sequences, 10% to 15% occurring once. The sequenced sample was PBMCs from blood, obtained 40 to 50 days after vaccination. The receptors were sampled from a man aged 50-60 years who received an inactivated influenza vaccine.

This clonotype was seen only a few times. The rearrangement links TRBV27 to TRBJ2-7; a weak D match, TRBD1 (6 bases). Germline CDR1 reads MNHEY; CDR2 reads SMNVEV (reference sequence). V was pared by 0 bases and J by 0 bases, with 12 bases between. The CDR3 spans 16 residues. The CDR3: CASSLSPQGFSYEQYF. For the CDR3, the DNA is TGTGCCAGCAGTTTATCCCCACAGGGCTTCTCCTACGAGCAGTACTTC.

This clonotype was detected many times. CDR3 amino acids: CASSFTLRGLSYEQYF. CDR3 nucleotides: TGTGCCAGCAGTTTTACCCTTAGAGGCCTCTCCTACGAGCAGTACTTC. The chain links TRBV28 to TRBJ2-7; D gene ambiguous. The CDR3 is made up of 16 amino acids. V was clipped by 3 bases and J by 0 bases, with 15 bases between them. From germline, CDR1 is MDHEN and CDR2 SYDVKM.

This clonotype was detected only a few times. The chain carries TRBV20-1 and TRBJ1-1; maybe TRBD1 (5 bases). Deletions cut 8 bases from V and 4 bases from J, with 14 bases between. This CDR3 is built from 12 residues. Looked up from germline, CDR1 is DFQATT and CDR2 is SNEGSKA (reference sequence). CDR3 DNA: TGCAGTTTGGATCGGGGGGGCACTGAAGCTTTCTTT. Residues: CSLDRGGTEAFF.

This clonotype has only a few counts. The chain recombines TRBV5-1 with TRBJ2-5, with TRBD2 identical over 13 bases. CDR3 length equals 15 residues. Germline V CDR1 and CDR2: SGHRS, YFSETQ. With 5 bases clipped from V and 3 bases from J, the junction kept 4 bases outside the gene matches. The CDR3 nucleotides are TGCGCCAGCAGACCCGGGACTAGCGGGGAAGAGACCCAGTACTTC. Residues: CASRPGTSGEETQYF.

This clonotype turned up a few times. The genes are TRBV20-1 and TRBJ2-1, with 9 bases that match TRBD1. This CDR3 comprises 15 residues. The V gene's germline CDR1 is DFQATT and CDR2 SNEGSKA (reference sequence). After removal of 0 bases from V and 7 bases from J, the junction contained 7 bases not matched to a gene. Here the CDR3 DNA reads TGCAGTGCTAGAGATGCTGGGACAGGGAAGAATGAGCAGTTCTTC. Encoded protein: CSARDAGTGKNEQFF.

This sequence joins TRBV2 and TRBJ2-4; D might be TRBD2 (6 bases). This CDR3 spans 16 amino acids. The V and J ends lost 6 bases and 2 bases respectively, with 17 bases between them. CDR1 and CDR2 from the germline V gene are SNHLY and FYNNEI. The CDR3 DNA is TGTGCCAGCAGCTTGGGGGGAATCGTAACCAAAAACATTCAGTACTTC. Its protein product is CASSLGGIVTKNIQYF.

The gene calls are TRBV18 and TRBJ2-3; 12 bases are a match to TRBD2. The CDR3 consists of 17 residues. Germline assignment: CDR1 KGHSH and CDR2 LQKENI. The J segment lost 0 bases and the V segment lost 3 bases, leaving 4 bases of the junction unmatched. CDR3 DNA sequence: TGTGCCAGCTCACCTGGACTAGCGGGAATCAGCACAGATACGCAGTATTTT. This sequence encodes CASSPGLAGISTDTQYF.